These 25 T cell receptor beta chains share one sample of origin, sequenced in a study of T-cell reconstitution after alpha-beta-depleted transplantation in children. During its preparation, the TCRbeta library received unique molecular identifiers. TCRdb re-derived calls from the PCR reads in MiXCR, one entry per CDR3 protein. Of approximately 400,000 distinct CDR3 sequences listed, about a sixth are singletons. The sequencing used PBMCs, mostly from graft donor cells, collected 360 days after TCRalphabeta/CD19-depleted stem cell transplant. The receptors were sampled from a boy under two years old who had a stem cell transplant for Wiskott-Aldrich syndrome, so the T cells may come from the graft donor.

The rearrangement uses TRBV20-1 and TRBJ2-7; D gene uncertain. Germline V gene lookup returns CDR1 DFQATT and CDR2 SNEGSKA (reference sequence). The CDR3 covers 10 residues. Trimming stripped 6 bases from V and 6 bases from J, with 9 bases between. The CDR3: CSADHGEQYF. The CDR3 region has the DNA TGCAGTGCGGATCATGGCGAGCAGTACTTC.

This clonotype was observed a handful of times. The V gene is TRBV5-5, the J gene TRBJ1-5; 8 nucleotides line up with TRBD1. From germline, CDR1 is SGHKS and CDR2 YYEKEE (reference sequence). V was pared by 4 bases and J by 4 bases, with 7 bases of the junction left unmatched. This CDR3 has 15 amino acids. Here the CDR3 reads CASSRTGLSNQPQHF. The DNA for the CDR3 is TGTGCCAGCAGCAGGACAGGGTTATCAAATCAGCCCCAGCATTTT.

This chain links TRBV3-1 with TRBJ2-5, with D perhaps TRBD2 (5 bases). The CDR3 runs 16 residues. The V gene's germline CDR1 is LGHDT and CDR2 YNNKEL (reference sequence). The ends were cut back, 4 bases at V and 4 bases at J, with 19 bases in the middle. DNA of the CDR3: TGTGCCAGCAGCCTAACACACTTCACTAGTCGAGAGACCCAGTACTTC. It specifies CASSLTHFTSRETQYF.

V and J are TRBV25-1 and TRBJ1-4, with D possibly TRBD1 on 6 matching bases. V gave up 1 base and J gave up 0 bases, with 15 bases separating them. Germline V gene lookup returns CDR1 MGHDK and CDR2 SYGVNS. The CDR3 loop spans 18 amino acids. The DNA for the CDR3 is TGTGCCAGCAGTGAATGGATACAGGGACTCGCAACTAATGAAAAACTGTTTTTT. Its protein is CASSEWIQGLATNEKLFF.

This chain links TRBV7-9 with TRBJ2-7; 9 nucleotides align to TRBD1. The germline V gene has CDR1 SEHNR and CDR2 FQNEAQ (reference sequence). CDR3 length: 15 amino acids. Unmatched junction bases numbered 10, after V lost 4 bases and J lost 6 bases. Here the CDR3 DNA reads TGTGCCAGCAGCTCCCGGGACAGGGTGGCAGGCGAGCAGTACTTC. Translation: CASSSRDRVAGEQYF.

This clonotype has only a few counts. The CDR3 reads CASSLDAGAYEQYF. CDR3 DNA: TGTGCCAGCAGCTTAGACGCGGGCGCTTACGAGCAGTACTTC. V is TRBV7-2 and J is TRBJ2-7, with a weak D call TRBD2 (5 bases). Trimming removed 1 base at V and 4 bases at J, with 11 bases between. The CDR3 sequence is 14 residues long. CDR1 and CDR2 (germline): SGHTA, FQGNSA.

This clonotype was observed a few times. The chain uses TRBV20-1 and TRBJ2-1; 10 bases map to TRBD1. The V gene's germline CDR1 is DFQATT and CDR2 SNEGSKA (reference sequence). CDR3 length: 15 residues. J was trimmed by 7 bases and V by 0 bases; bases with no gene match: 6. CDR3 coding DNA: TGCAGTGCTAGAGATTACCTGGACAGGGGGAATGAGCAGTTCTTC. The encoded protein is CSARDYLDRGNEQFF.

This sequence joins TRBV10-3 and TRBJ2-7; 10 bases agree with TRBD2. The CDR3 runs to 16 residues. V gave up 4 bases and J gave up 2 bases; unmatched junction bases: 8. Germline-derived CDR1 and CDR2 are ENHRY and SYGVKD. The CDR3 DNA reads TGTGCCATCAGTGTACGTAAGCGGGAGGGAACCTACGAGCAGTACTTC. Protein sequence: CAISVRKREGTYEQYF.

J is TRBJ2-5 and V is TRBV5-1; the D gene is possibly TRBD2 (6 bases). Trimming stripped 3 bases from V and 2 bases from J, with 14 bases between. CDR3 size: 15 residues. In germline, CDR1 is SGHRS, CDR2 YFSETQ. CDR3 coding DNA: TGCGCCAGCAGCTACGTCGGGACTTTTCAAGAGACCCAGTACTTC. The encoded protein is CASSYVGTFQETQYF.

This clonotype was seen a handful of times. This chain uses TRBV20-1 with TRBJ2-3; D may be TRBD2 (6 bases). Germline lookup yields CDR1 DFQATT and CDR2 SNEGSKA (reference sequence). Trimming left V 3 bases short and J 8 bases short, with 6 bases between. The CDR3 sequence is 10 residues long. DNA of the CDR3: TGCAGTGCTAGGCGGGGTACGCAGTATTTT. Residues: CSARRGTQYF.

This clonotype was seen repeatedly, ten times or more. The chain couples TRBV3-1 to TRBJ2-5; D is unresolved. The CDR3 spans 16 residues. CDR1 is LGHDT, CDR2 YNNKEL, per germline (reference sequence). Trimming took off 0 bases at V and 1 base at J, with 12 bases between the two ends. CDR3 protein: CASSQDWSEAQETQYF. The CDR3 DNA reads as TGTGCCAGCAGCCAAGATTGGTCCGAAGCCCAAGAGACCCAGTACTTC.

This clonotype was found a few times. The V call is TRBV7-9, the J call TRBJ2-4, with 8 nucleotides matching TRBD1. V dropped 6 bases and J dropped 9; count of bases not matched to a gene: 4. This CDR3 has 12 residues. Germline loops: CDR1 SEHNR, CDR2 FQNEAQ (reference sequence). The chain's CDR3 is CASSSDRGIQYF. Here the CDR3 DNA reads TGTGCCAGCAGTTCAGACAGGGGCATTCAGTACTTC.

The rearrangement uses TRBV5-1 and TRBJ2-5, with D perhaps matching TRBD2 (5 bases). The germline V gene has CDR1 SGHRS and CDR2 YFSETQ. The V gene lost 4 bases and the J gene lost 3 bases, with 10 bases spanning the gap. This CDR3 region has 13 residues. Here the CDR3 DNA reads TGCGCCAGCAGCGCGGGCCCAGAAGAGACCCAGTACTTC. The encoded protein is CASSAGPEETQYF.

V usage is TRBV12-3 or TRBV12-4 and J usage is TRBJ2-7, with no clear D. The CDR3 is 15 residues long. V was shortened by 2 bases and J by 2 bases, with 13 bases between the two germline ends. The CDR3 region is CASSLFGQIAYEQYF. The DNA of the CDR3 is TGTGCCAGCAGTTTATTTGGGCAGATAGCCTACGAGCAGTACTTC.

CDR3 sequence reads: CASSLQGTSGRGEQFF. The CDR3 DNA is TGCGCCAGCAGCTTACAGGGGACTAGCGGGAGAGGAGAGCAGTTCTTC. V usage is TRBV5-1 and J usage is TRBJ2-1; TRBD2 agrees at 14 bases. This CDR3 region has 16 residues. The junction had 8 bases not matched to a gene; V was cut back by 2 bases and J by 10 bases. Germline CDR1 SGHRS, CDR2 YFSETQ. Full variable domain (rest looked up from reference TRBV5-1 and TRBJ2-1): KAGVTQTPRYLIKTRGQQVTLSCSPISGHRSVSWYQQTPGQGLQFLFEYFSETQRNKGNFPGRFSGRQFSNSRSEMNVSTLELGDSALYLCASSLQGTSGRGEQFFGPGTRLTVL.

The chain has TRBV4-3 and TRBJ2-2; TRBD1 might be the D (5 bases). Between the trimmed V and J ends, which lost 4 bases and 7 bases, there was a span of 19 bases. The CDR3 runs 16 residues. Germline CDR1 LGHNA, CDR2 YSLEER. CDR3 sequence (DNA): TGCGCCAGCAGCCCCCGACAGTCCTTTAGGGACGGGGAGCTGTTTTTT. Translated, it gives CASSPRQSFRDGELFF.

This clonotype was picked up a small number of times. The V gene is TRBV28, the J gene TRBJ2-7, with D possibly matching TRBD2 (6 bases). Germline values: CDR1 MDHEN, CDR2 SYDVKM. The CDR3 is 14 amino acids. V was clipped by 6 bases and J by 3 bases, with 15 bases between them. The CDR3 reads CASRGGWRGYEQYF. The CDR3 DNA follows: TGTGCCAGCAGGGGCGGCTGGAGGGGCTACGAGCAGTACTTC.

This chain uses TRBV7-2 with TRBJ2-7; 10 positions match TRBD1. Per the germline V gene, CDR1 is SGHTA and CDR2 is FQGNSA. Unmatched junction bases numbered 5, after V lost 3 bases and J lost 3 bases. This CDR3 is built from 15 residues. CDR3 nucleotide sequence: TGTGCCAGCAGCTTCGGGACAGGGGTATACTACGAGCAGTACTTC. As protein: CASSFGTGVYYEQYF.

This rearrangement joins TRBV5-1 to TRBJ2-5; the D gene is possibly TRBD1 (5 bases). The V gene lost 0 bases and the J gene lost 5 bases, with 11 bases spanning the gap. CDR1 and CDR2 (germline): SGHRS, YFSETQ. This CDR3 has 14 residues. CDR3 loop: CASSLALGRETQYF. Written as DNA, the CDR3 is TGCGCCAGCAGCTTGGCCCTGGGGCGGGAGACCCAGTACTTC.

This clonotype came up a few times. The V and J genes are TRBV28 and TRBJ2-7; 12 bases are shared with TRBD2. Looked up from germline, CDR1 is MDHEN and CDR2 is SYDVKM. This CDR3 spans 19 amino acids. Trimming took 3 bases from V and 1 from J; bases not matched to a gene: 13. For the CDR3, the DNA is TGTGCCAGCAGTTTCATGGAGTCTGAGACTAGCGGGGGATCCTACGAGCAGTACTTC. Its protein is CASSFMESETSGGSYEQYF.

V is TRBV6-2 or TRBV6-3 and J is TRBJ2-7, with D unresolved. Trimming shortened V by 1 base and J by 3 bases, and 16 bases separated the two germline ends. CDR3 length equals 16 residues. CDR1 and CDR2 from the germline V gene are MNHEY and SVGEGT. In DNA, the CDR3 is TGTGCCAGCAGTTACTTTCGTGGAACAGTTTACTACGAGCAGTACTTC. Translated: CASSYFRGTVYYEQYF.

The rearrangement links TRBV7-9 to TRBJ1-4, with TRBD1 identical over 10 bases. CDR1 is SEHNR, CDR2 FQNEAQ, per germline (reference sequence). V lost 5 bases to trimming and J lost 9 bases; unmatched junction nucleotides: 9. The CDR3 has 15 residues. Written as DNA, the CDR3 is TGTGCCAGCAGCGAACAGACAGGGGGCTCGAAAAAACTGTTTTTT. Protein product: CASSEQTGGSKKLFF.

This clonotype was counted a few times. The rearrangement links TRBV14 to TRBJ2-3, with 10 nucleotides matching TRBD2. After removal of 4 bases from V and 3 bases from J, the junction contained 7 bases not matched to a gene. This CDR3 comprises 16 residues. Germline loops: CDR1 SGHDN, CDR2 FVKESK. The CDR3 sequence: CASSLIASGGTDTQYF. Here the CDR3 DNA reads TGTGCCAGCAGCCTGATAGCTAGCGGGGGAACAGATACGCAGTATTTT.

There are a few counts of this clonotype. This chain uses TRBV29-1 with TRBJ2-1; D possibly matches TRBD1 or TRBD2 (5 bases each). The germline CDR1 and CDR2 sequences are SQVTM and ANQGSEA. The CDR3 loop spans 14 amino acids. V was trimmed by 3 bases and J by 4 bases, leaving 13 bases between them. This CDR3 is CSVDVSWGYNEQFF. In DNA form, the CDR3 reads TGCAGCGTTGATGTAAGCTGGGGGTACAATGAGCAGTTCTTC.

This clonotype was detected only once. The genes are TRBV12-3 or TRBV12-4 and TRBJ2-2; D is unclear. Trimming took 2 bases from V and 6 from J, leaving 13 bases between them. This CDR3 region has 15 residues. The DNA of the CDR3 is TGTGCCAGCAGTTTATGGAAGTATGGGGCCGGGGAGCTGTTTTTT. Protein sequence: CASSLWKYGAGELFF.